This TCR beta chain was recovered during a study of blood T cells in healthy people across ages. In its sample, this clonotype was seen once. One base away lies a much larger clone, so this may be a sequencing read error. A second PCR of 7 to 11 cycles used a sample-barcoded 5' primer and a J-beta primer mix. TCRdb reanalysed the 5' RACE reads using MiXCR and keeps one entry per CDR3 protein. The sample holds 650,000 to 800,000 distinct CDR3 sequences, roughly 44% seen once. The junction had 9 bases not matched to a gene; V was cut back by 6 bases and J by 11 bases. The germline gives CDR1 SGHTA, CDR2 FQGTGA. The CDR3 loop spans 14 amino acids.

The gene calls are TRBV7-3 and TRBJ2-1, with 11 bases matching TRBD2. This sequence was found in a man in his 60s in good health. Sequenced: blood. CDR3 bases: TGTGCCAGCAGTACGACTAGCGGGGCCACGAAGCAGTTCTTC. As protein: CASSTTSGATKQFF.